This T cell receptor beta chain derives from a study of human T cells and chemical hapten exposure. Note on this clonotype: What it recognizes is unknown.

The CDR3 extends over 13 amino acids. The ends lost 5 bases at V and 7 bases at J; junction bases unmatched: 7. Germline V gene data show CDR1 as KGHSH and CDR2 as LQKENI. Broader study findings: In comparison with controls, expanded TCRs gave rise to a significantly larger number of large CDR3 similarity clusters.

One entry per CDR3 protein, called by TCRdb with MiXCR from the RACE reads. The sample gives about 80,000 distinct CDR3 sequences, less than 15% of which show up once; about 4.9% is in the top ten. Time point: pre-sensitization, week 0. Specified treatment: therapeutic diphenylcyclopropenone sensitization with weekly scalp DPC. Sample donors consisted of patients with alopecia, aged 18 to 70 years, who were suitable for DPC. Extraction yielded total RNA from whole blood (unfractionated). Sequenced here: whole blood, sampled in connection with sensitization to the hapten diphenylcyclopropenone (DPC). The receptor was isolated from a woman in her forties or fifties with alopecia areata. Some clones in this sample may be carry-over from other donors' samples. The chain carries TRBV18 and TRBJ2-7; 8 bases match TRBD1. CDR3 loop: CASSSRGRGEQYF. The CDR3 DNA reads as TGTGCCAGCTCATCCAGGGGGCGAGGAGAGCAGTACTTC.